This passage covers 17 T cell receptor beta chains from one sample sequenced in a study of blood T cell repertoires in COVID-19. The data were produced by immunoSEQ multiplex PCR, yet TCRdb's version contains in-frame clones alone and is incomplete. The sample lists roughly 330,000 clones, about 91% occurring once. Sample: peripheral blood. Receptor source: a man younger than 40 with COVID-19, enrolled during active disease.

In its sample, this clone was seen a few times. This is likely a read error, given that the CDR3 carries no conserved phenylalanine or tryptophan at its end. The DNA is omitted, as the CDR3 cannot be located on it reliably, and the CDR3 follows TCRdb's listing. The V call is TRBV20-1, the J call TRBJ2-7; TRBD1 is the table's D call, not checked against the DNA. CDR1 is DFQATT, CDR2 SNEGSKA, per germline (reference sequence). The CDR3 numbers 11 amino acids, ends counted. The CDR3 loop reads CSAREGDRGSL.

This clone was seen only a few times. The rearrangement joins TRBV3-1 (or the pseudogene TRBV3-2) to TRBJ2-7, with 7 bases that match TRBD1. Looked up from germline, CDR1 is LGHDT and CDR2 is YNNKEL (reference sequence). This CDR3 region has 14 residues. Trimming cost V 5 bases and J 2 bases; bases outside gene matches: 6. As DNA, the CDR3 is TGTGCCAGCAGCAGACAGGGAGAAACCTACGAGCAGTACTTC. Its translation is CASSRQGETYEQYF.

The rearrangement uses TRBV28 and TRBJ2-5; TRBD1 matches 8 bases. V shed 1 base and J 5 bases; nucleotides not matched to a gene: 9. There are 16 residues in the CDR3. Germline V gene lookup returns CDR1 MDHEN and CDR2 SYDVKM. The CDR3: CASSLYAGGKRETQYF. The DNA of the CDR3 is TGTGCCAGCAGTTTATACGCAGGGGGCAAACGGGAGACCCAGTACTTC.

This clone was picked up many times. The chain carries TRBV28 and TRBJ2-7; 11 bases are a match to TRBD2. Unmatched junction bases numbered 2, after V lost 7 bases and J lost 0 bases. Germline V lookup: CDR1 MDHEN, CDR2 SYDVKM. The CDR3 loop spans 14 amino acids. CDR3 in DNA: TGTGCCAGCACTACTAGCGGGAGCTCCTACGAGCAGTACTTC. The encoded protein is CASTTSGSSYEQYF.

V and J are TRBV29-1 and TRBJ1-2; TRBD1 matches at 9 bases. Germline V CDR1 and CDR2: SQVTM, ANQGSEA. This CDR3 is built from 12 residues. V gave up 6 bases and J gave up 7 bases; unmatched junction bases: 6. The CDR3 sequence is CSVKGQGGGYTF. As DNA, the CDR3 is TGCAGCGTAAAGGGACAGGGAGGTGGCTACACCTTC.

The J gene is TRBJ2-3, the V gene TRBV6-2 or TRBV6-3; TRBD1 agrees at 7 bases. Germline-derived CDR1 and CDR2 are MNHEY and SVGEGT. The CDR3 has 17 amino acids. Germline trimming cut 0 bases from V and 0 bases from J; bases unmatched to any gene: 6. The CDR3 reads CASSYSFVGQSTDTQYF. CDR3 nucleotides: TGTGCCAGCAGTTACTCGTTCGTGGGACAGAGCACAGATACGCAGTATTTT.

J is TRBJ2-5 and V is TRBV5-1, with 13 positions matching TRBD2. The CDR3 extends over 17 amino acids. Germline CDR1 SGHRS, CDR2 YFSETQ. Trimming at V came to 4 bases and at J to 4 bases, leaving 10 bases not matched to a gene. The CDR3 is CASSPTGGLAGVETQYF. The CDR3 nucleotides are TGCGCCAGCAGCCCAACTGGAGGACTAGCGGGGGTAGAGACCCAGTACTTC.

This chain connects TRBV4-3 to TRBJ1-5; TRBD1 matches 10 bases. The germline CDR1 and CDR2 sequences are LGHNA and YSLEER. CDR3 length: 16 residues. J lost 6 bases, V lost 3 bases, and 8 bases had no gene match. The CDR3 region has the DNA TGCGCCAGCAGCCAGACAACGGACAGGGGGGTTCAGCCCCAGCATTTT. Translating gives CASSQTTDRGVQPQHF.

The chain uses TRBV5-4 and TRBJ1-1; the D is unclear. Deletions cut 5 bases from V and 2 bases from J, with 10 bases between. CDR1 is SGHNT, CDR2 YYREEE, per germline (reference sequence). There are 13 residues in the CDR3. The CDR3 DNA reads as TGTGCCAGCAGTGCCGGGGTCAACACTGAAGCTTTCTTT. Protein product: CASSAGVNTEAFF.

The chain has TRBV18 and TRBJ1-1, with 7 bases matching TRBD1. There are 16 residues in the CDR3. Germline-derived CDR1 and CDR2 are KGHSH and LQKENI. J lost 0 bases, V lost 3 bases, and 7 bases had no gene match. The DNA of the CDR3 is TGTGCCAGCTCACCTTGGGGACAGAACATGAACACTGAAGCTTTCTTT. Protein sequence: CASSPWGQNMNTEAFF.

The chain's CDR3 is CASSHRTNDEQFF. DNA for the CDR3: TGTGCCAGCAGCCACCGGACTAACGATGAGCAGTTCTTC. The chain employs TRBV5-4 and TRBJ2-1, with a weak D call TRBD2 (6 bases). Germline V gene lookup returns CDR1 SGHNT and CDR2 YYREEE (reference sequence). CDR3 length: 13 residues. Trimming left V 4 bases short and J 8 bases short, with 13 bases between.

This CDR3 is CASSRPDSLQQETQYF. The CDR3 bases are TGTGCCAGCAGCCGTCCGGACAGTCTTCAACAAGAGACCCAGTACTTC. The rearrangement joins TRBV28 to TRBJ2-5, with D possibly TRBD1 on 6 matching bases. Germline CDR1 reads MDHEN; CDR2 reads SYDVKM. This CDR3 comprises 16 residues. V was shortened by 6 bases and J by 2 bases, with 19 bases between the two germline ends.

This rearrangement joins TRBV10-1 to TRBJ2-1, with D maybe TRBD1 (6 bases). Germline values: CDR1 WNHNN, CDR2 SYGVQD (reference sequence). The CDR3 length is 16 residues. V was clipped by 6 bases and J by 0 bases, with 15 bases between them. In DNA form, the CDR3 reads TGCGCCAGCAGGCAAACAGGGCCTCCCTCCTACAATGAGCAGTTCTTC. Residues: CASRQTGPPSYNEQFF.

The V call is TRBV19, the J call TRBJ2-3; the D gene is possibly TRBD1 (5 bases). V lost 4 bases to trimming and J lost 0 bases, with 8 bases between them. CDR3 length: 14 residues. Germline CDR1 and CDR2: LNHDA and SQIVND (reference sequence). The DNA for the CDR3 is TGTGCCAGTAGTAGGGCAGGGAGCACAGATACGCAGTATTTT. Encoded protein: CASSRAGSTDTQYF.

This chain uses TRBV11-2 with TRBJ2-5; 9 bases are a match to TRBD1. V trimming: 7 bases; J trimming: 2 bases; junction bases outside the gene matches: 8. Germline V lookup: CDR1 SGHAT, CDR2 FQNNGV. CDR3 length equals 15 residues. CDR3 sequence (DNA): TGTGCCAGCACCGGGACAGGGAATTCGCAAGAGACCCAGTACTTC. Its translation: CASTGTGNSQETQYF.

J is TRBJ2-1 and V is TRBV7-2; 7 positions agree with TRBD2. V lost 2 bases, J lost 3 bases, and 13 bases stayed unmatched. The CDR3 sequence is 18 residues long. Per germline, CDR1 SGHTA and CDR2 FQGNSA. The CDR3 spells CASSLTGGMLLNYNEQFF. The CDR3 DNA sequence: TGTGCCAGCAGCTTAACCGGGGGGATGCTCTTAAACTACAATGAGCAGTTCTTC.

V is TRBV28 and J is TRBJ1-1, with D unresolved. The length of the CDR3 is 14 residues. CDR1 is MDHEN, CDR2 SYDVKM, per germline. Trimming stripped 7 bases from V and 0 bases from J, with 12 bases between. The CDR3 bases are TGTGCCAGCACCTCGCTAGGAGTGAACACTGAAGCTTTCTTT. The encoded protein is CASTSLGVNTEAFF.